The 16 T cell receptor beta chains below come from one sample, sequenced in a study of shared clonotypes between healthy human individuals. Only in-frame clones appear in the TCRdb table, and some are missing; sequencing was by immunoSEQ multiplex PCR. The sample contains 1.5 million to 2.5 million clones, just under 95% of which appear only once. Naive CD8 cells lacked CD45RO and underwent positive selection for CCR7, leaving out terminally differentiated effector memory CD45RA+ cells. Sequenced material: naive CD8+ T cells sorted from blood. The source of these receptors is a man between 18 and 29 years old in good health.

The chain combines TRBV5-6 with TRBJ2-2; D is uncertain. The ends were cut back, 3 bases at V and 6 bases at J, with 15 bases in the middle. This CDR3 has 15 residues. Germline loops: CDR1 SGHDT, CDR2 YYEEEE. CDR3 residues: CASSWGGQVPGELFF. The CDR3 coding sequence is TGTGCCAGCAGCTGGGGTGGGCAAGTGCCCGGGGAGCTGTTTTTT.

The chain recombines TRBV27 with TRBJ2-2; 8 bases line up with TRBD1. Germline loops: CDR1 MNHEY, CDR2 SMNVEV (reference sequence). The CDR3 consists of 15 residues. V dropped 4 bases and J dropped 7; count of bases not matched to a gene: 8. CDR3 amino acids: CASSWHRGSNGELFF. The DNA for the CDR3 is TGTGCCAGCAGTTGGCACAGGGGGTCAAACGGGGAGCTGTTTTTT.

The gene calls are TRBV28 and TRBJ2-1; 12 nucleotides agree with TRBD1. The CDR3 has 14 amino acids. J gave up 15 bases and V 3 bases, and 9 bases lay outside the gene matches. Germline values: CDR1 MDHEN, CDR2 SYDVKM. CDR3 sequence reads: CASSLGTGGLRPFF. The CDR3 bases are TGTGCCAGCAGTTTGGGGACAGGGGGCCTACGTCCGTTCTTC.

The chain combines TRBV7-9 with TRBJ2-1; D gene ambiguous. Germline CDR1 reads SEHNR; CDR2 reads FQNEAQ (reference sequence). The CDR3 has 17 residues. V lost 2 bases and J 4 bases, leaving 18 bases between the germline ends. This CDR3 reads CASSLFQSHLIYNEQFF. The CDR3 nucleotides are TGTGCCAGCAGCTTATTTCAATCCCACCTTATATACAATGAGCAGTTCTTC. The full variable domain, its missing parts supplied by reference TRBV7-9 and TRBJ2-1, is DTGVSQNPRHKITKRGQNVTFRCDPISEHNRLYWYRQTLGQGPEFLTYFQNEAQLEKSRLLSDRFSAERPKGSFSTLEIQRTEQGDSAMYLCASSLFQSHLIYNEQFFGPGTRLTVL.

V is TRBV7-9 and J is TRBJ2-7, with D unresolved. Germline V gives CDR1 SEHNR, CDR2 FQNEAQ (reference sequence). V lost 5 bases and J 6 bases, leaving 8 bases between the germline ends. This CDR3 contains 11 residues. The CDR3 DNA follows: TGTGCCAGCAGCCGAGCCGTCGAGCAGTACTTC. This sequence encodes CASSRAVEQYF. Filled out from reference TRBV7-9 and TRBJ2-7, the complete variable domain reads DTGVSQNPRHKITKRGQNVTFRCDPISEHNRLYWYRQTLGQGPEFLTYFQNEAQLEKSRLLSDRFSAERPKGSFSTLEIQRTEQGDSAMYLCASSRAVEQYFGPGTRLTVT.

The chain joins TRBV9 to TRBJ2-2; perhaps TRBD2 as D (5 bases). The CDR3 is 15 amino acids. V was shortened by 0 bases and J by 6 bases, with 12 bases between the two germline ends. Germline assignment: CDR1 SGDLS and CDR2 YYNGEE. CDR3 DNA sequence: TGTGCCAGCAGCGTAGAGGGAGTGGTCTCCGGGGAGCTGTTTTTT. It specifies CASSVEGVVSGELFF.

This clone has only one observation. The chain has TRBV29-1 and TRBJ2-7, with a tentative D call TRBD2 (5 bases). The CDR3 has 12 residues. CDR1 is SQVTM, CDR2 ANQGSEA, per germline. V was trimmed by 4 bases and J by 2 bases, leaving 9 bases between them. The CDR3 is CSVGGLPYEQYF. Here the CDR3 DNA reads TGCAGCGTTGGCGGACTTCCCTACGAGCAGTACTTC.

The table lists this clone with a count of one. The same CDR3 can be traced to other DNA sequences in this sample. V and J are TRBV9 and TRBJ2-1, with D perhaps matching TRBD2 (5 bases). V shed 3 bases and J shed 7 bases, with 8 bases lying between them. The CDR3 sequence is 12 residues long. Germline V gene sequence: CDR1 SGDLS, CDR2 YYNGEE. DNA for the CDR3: TGTGCCAGCAGCGGAAGAGGGAATGAGCAGTTCTTC. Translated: CASSGRGNEQFF.

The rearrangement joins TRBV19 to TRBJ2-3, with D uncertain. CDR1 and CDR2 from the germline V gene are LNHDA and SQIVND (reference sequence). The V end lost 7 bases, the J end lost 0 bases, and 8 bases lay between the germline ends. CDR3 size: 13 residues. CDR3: CASNSESTDTQYF. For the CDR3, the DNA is TGTGCCAGTAACAGCGAGAGCACAGATACGCAGTATTTT.

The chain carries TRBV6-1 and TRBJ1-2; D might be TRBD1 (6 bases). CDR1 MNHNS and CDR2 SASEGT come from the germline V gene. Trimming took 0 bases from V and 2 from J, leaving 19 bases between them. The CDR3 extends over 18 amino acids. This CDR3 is CASSEAPWDTRINYGYTF. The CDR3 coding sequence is TGTGCCAGCAGTGAAGCGCCGTGGGACACTAGAATAAACTATGGCTACACCTTC.

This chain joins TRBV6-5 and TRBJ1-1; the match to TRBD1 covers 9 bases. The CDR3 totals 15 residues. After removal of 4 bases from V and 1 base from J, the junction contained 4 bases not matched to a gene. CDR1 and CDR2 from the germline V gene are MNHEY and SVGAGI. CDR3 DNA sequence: TGTGCCAGCAGTTGGGGACAGGGAGAGAACACTGAAGCTTTCTTT. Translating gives CASSWGQGENTEAFF.

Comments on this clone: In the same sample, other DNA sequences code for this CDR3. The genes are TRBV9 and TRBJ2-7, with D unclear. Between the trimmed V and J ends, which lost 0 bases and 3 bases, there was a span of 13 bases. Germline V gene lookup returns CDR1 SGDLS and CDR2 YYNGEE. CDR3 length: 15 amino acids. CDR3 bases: TGTGCCAGCAGCGTAGGGGTAGGAGTTAGCTACGAGCAGTACTTC. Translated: CASSVGVGVSYEQYF.

The DNA of the CDR3 is TGTGCCAGCAGCTTCCAGGGCTACAACACTGAAGCTTTCTTT. Its translation is CASSFQGYNTEAFF. The chain links TRBV11-1 to TRBJ1-1; D is perhaps TRBD1 (5 bases). The CDR3 length is 14 residues. Trimming shortened V by 3 bases and J by 2 bases, and 10 bases separated the two germline ends. Germline CDR1 reads SGHAT; CDR2 reads FQDESV (reference sequence).

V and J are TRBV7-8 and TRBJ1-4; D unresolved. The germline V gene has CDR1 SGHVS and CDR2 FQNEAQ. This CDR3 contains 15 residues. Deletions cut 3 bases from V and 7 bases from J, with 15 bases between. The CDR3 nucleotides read TGTGCCAGCAGCTTGGGCCTCGGGGTGGGTGAAAAACTGTTTTTT. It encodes CASSLGLGVGEKLFF.

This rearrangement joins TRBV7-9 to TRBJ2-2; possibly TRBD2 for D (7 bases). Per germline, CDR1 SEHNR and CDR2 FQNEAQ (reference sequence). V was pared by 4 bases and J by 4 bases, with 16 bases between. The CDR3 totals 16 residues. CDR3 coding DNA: TGTGCCAGCAGCTCACAGGGAGGGAAGGGCACCGGGGAGCTGTTTTTT. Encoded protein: CASSSQGGKGTGELFF. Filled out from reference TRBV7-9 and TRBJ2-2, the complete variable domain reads DTGVSQNPRHKITKRGQNVTFRCDPISEHNRLYWYRQTLGQGPEFLTYFQNEAQLEKSRLLSDRFSAERPKGSFSTLEIQRTEQGDSAMYLCASSSQGGKGTGELFFGEGSRLTVL.

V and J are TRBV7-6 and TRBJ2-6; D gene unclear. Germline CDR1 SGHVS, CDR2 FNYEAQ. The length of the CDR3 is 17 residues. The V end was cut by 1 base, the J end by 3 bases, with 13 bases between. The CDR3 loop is CASSLVEGRGGANVLTF. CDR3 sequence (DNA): TGTGCCAGCAGCTTAGTAGAAGGGCGAGGTGGGGCCAACGTCCTGACTTTC.